A single sample is the source of the 10 T cell receptor beta chains below, sequenced in a study of blood T cell repertoires in COVID-19. Using immunoSEQ multiplex PCR, the repertoire was profiled, and TCRdb retains in-frame clones only, with some absent. Of some 140,000 clones detected, roughly 86% appear once; the ten largest clones hold approximately 20%. Sequenced material: peripheral blood. The receptor source for this set is a woman aged 45-60 years who had recovered from COVID-19.

This clone showed up just once. The gene calls are TRBV7-2 and TRBJ1-6; D is unresolved. Germline V gene data show CDR1 as SGHTA and CDR2 as FQGNSA. The length of the CDR3 is 15 residues. Trimming took off 6 bases at V and 9 bases at J, with 18 bases between the two ends. This chain's CDR3 is CASSNFNHLSSPLHF. The DNA of the CDR3 is TGTGCCAGCAGTAATTTCAATCACCTTAGTTCACCCCTCCACTTT.

The CDR3 loop is CSARSGTEAFF. In nucleotides, the CDR3 is TGCAGCGCCCGGTCGGGCACTGAAGCTTTCTTT. The J gene is TRBJ1-1, the V gene TRBV29-1; D is uncertain. Germline V gene data show CDR1 as SQVTM and CDR2 as ANQGSEA. This CDR3 is built from 11 residues. Trimming removed 7 bases at V and 4 bases at J, with 10 bases between.

The chain combines TRBV20-1 with TRBJ1-2, with D maybe TRBD1 (5 bases). Deletions cut 4 bases from V and 4 bases from J, with 10 bases between. The germline V gene has CDR1 DFQATT and CDR2 SNEGSKA (reference sequence). The length of the CDR3 is 12 residues. CDR3 sequence: CSATDRSYGYTF. The CDR3 bases are TGCAGTGCTACTGACAGATCCTATGGCTACACCTTC.

The CDR3 region is CASSPLAGGNEQYF. CDR3 coding DNA: TGTGCCAGCAGCCCTCTAGCGGGGGGGAACGAGCAGTACTTC. The V gene is TRBV7-9, the J gene TRBJ2-7; TRBD2 aligns across 12 bases. V shed 5 bases and J 5 bases; nucleotides not matched to a gene: 4. Germline V lookup: CDR1 SEHNR, CDR2 FQNEAQ (reference sequence). The CDR3 has 14 amino acids.

A note on this clone: Possible read error: a much larger clone is one base away. The V and J genes are TRBV19 and TRBJ2-2; 7 bases map to TRBD1. The trim removed 5 bases at V and 1 base at J, leaving 7 bases unmatched. This CDR3 region has 16 residues. Germline CDR1 and CDR2: LNHDA and SQIVND (reference sequence). CDR3 residues: CASSPQTGLNTGELFF. The CDR3 coding sequence is TGTGCCAGTAGTCCTCAGACAGGGTTGAACACCGGGGAGCTGTTTTTT.

The chain links TRBV19 to TRBJ2-1, with D perhaps matching TRBD1 (5 bases). The germline V gene has CDR1 LNHDA and CDR2 SQIVND (reference sequence). The germline V and J ends were trimmed by 4 bases and 3 bases, with 13 bases remaining between them. The CDR3 runs 15 residues. The CDR3 sequence: CASSTGAVFYNEQFF. In nucleotides, the CDR3 is TGTGCCAGTAGTACTGGGGCAGTTTTCTACAATGAGCAGTTCTTC.

This clone was observed a single time. CDR3 sequence (DNA): TGTGCCAGCGCCGGACAGGGGGGGACCTACGAGCAGTACTTC. Its protein product is CASAGQGGTYEQYF. The J gene is TRBJ2-7, the V gene TRBV7-2, with 10 bases aligning to TRBD1. CDR3 size: 14 residues. The ends lost 8 bases at V and 2 bases at J; junction bases unmatched: 6. CDR1 and CDR2 (germline): SGHTA, FQGNSA.

The CDR3 loop reads CSVKDRADNEQFF. DNA of the CDR3: TGCAGCGTCAAAGACAGGGCTGACAATGAGCAGTTCTTC. The rearrangement joins TRBV29-1 to TRBJ2-1; 7 nucleotides agree with TRBD1. Germline values: CDR1 SQVTM, CDR2 ANQGSEA. Unmatched junction bases numbered 7, after V lost 6 bases and J lost 5 bases. The CDR3 is made up of 13 amino acids.

The rearrangement uses TRBV7-8 and TRBJ1-4; 8 nucleotides line up with TRBD1. From germline, CDR1 is SGHVS and CDR2 FQNEAQ. This CDR3 region has 18 residues. V was pared by 5 bases and J by 8 bases, with 19 bases of the junction left unmatched. This CDR3 reads CASSPRGGLQGVREKLFF. CDR3 in DNA: TGTGCCAGCAGCCCCAGGGGGGGGCTACAGGGGGTACGGGAAAAACTGTTTTTT. The variable domain in full, completed from reference TRBV7-8 and TRBJ1-4, reads GAGVSQSPRYKVAKRGQDVALRCDPISGHVSLFWYQQALGQGPEFLTYFQNEAQLDKSGLPSDRFFAERPEGSVSTLKIQRTQQEDSAVYLCASSPRGGLQGVREKLFFGSGTQLSVL.

The chain links TRBV10-3 to TRBJ2-7; 9 bases are a match to TRBD1. This CDR3 is built from 13 residues. Germline V gene lookup returns CDR1 ENHRY and CDR2 SYGVKD. V was clipped by 5 bases and J by 5 bases; unmatched bases: 4. The CDR3 DNA is TGTGCCATCAGTACGACAGGGGGGAACGAGCAGTACTTC. This encodes CAISTTGGNEQYF.